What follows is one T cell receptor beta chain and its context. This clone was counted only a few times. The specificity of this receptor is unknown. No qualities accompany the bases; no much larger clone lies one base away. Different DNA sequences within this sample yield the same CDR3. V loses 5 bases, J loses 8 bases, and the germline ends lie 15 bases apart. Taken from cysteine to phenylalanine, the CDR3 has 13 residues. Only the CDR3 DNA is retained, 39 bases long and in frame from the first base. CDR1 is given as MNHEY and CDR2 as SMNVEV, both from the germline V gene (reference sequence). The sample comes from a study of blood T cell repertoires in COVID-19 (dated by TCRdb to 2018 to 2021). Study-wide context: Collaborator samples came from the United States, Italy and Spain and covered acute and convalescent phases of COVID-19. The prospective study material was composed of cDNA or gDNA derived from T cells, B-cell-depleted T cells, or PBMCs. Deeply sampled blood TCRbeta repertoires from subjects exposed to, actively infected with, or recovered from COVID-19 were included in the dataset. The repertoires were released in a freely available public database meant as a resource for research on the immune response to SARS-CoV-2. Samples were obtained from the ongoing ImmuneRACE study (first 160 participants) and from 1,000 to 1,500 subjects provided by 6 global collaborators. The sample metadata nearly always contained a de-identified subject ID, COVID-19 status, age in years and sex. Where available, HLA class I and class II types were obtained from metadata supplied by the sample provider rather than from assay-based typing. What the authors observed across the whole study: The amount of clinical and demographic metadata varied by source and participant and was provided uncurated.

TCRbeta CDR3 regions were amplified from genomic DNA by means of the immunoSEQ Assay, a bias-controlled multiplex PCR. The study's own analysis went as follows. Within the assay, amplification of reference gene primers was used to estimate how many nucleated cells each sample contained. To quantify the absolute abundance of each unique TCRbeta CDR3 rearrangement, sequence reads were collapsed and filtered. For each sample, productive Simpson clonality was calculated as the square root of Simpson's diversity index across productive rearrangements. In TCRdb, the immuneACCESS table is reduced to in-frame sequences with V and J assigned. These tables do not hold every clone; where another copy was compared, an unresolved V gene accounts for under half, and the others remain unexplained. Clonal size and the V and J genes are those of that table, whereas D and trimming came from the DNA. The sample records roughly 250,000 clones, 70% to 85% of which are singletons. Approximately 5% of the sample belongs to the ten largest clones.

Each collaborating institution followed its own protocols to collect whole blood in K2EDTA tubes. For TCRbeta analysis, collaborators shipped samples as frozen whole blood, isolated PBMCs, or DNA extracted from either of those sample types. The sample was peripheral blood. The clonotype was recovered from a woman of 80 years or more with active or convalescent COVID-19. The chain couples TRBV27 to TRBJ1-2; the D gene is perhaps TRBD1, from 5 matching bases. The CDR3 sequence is CASSPGQGRGYTF. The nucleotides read TGTGCCAGCAGTCCAGGACAAGGGCGAGGCTACACCTTC.